Listed here is a single TCR beta chain. The sample belongs to a study of blood T cell repertoires in COVID-19. Study at large: The cDNA or gDNA used as material had been derived from T cells, B-cell-depleted T cells, or PBMCs.

V was pared by 5 bases and J by 3 bases, with 6 bases of the junction left unmatched. Germline lookup yields CDR1 SGHAT and CDR2 FQNNGV. The CDR3 sequence is 15 residues long. Source study methods: For nucleated cells, counts were estimated from reference gene primer amplification. TCRdb keeps only in-frame clones here, not all; method: immunoSEQ multiplex PCR. For V, J and clone size, that table is used; D and trimming come from the DNA. The sample holds some 250,000 clones, around 84% seen once. The specimen was peripheral blood. The sequence was obtained from a man aged 55 to 70 with acute or convalescent COVID-19. The J gene is TRBJ1-5, the V gene TRBV11-2, with TRBD1 matching over 8 bases. For the CDR3, the DNA is TGTGCCAGCAGCAACAACAGGGGGAACAATCAGCCCCAGCATTTT. Protein: CASSNNRGNNQPQHF.